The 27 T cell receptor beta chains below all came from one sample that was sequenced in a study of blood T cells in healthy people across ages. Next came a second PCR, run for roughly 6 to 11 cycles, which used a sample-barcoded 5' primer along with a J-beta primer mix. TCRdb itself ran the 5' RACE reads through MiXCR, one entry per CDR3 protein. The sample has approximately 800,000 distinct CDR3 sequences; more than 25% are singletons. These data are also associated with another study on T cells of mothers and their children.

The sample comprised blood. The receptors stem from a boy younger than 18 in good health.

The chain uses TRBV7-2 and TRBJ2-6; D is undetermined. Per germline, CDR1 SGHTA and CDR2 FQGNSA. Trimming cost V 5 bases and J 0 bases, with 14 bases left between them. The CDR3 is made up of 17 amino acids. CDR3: CASSPRTARSGANVLTF. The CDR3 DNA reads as TGTGCCAGCAGCCCAAGGACCGCCCGCTCTGGGGCCAACGTCCTGACTTTC.

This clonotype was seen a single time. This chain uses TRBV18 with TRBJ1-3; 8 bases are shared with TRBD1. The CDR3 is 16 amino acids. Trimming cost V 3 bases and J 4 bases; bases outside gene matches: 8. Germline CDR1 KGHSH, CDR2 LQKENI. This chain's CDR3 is CASSPSDRARGNTIYF. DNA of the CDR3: TGTGCCAGCTCACCTTCGGACAGGGCGAGAGGAAACACCATATATTTT.

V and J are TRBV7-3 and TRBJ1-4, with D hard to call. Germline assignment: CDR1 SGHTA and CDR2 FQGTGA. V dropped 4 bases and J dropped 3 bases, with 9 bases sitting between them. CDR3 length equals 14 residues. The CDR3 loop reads CASSSSGANEKLFF. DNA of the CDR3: TGTGCCAGCAGCTCATCCGGGGCTAATGAAAAACTGTTTTTT.

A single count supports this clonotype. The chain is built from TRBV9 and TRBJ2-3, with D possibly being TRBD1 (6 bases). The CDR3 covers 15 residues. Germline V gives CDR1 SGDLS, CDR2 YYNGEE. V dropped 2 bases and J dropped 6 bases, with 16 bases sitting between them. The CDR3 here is CASSVSGTGSDTQYF. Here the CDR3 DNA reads TGTGCCAGCAGCGTCTCGGGTACAGGGTCCGATACGCAGTATTTT.

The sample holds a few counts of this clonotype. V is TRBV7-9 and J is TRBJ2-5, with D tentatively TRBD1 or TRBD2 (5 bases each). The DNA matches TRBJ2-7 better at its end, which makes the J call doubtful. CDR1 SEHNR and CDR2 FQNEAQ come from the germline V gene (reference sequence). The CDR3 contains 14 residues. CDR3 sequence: CASSLGGKSYEQYV. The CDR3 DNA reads TGTGCCAGCAGCTTAGGGGGGAAGAGCTACGAGCAGTACGTC.

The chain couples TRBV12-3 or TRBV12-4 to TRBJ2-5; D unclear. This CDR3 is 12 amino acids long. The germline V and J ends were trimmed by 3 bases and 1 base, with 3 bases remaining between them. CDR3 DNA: TGTGCCAGCAGTTTCTTCCAAGAGACCCAGTACTTC. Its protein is CASSFFQETQYF.

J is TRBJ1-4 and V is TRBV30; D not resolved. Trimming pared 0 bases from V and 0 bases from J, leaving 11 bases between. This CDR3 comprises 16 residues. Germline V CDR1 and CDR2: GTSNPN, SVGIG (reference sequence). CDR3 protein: CAWSVPRLATNEKLFF. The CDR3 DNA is TGTGCCTGGAGTGTCCCGCGACTGGCAACTAATGAAAAACTGTTTTTT. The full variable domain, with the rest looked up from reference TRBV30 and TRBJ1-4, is SQTIHQWPATLVQPVGSPLSLECTVEGTSNPNLYWYRQAAGRGLQLLFYSVGIGQISSEVPQNLSASRPQDRQFILSSKKLLLSDSGFYLCAWSVPRLATNEKLFFGSGTQLSVL.

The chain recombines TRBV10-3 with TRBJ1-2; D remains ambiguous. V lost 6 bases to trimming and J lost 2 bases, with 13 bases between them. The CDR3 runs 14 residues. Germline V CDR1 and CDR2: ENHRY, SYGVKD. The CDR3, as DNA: TGTGCCATCAGGCAAACCGGGAGCAACTATGGCTACACCTTC. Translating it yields CAIRQTGSNYGYTF.

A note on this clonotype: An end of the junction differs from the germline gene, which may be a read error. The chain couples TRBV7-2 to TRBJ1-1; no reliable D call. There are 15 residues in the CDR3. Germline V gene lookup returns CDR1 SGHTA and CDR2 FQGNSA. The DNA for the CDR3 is TGTGCCAGCAGCTTAGAGGGCAGAGGCACCACTGAAGTTTTCTTT. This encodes CASSLEGRGTTEVFF. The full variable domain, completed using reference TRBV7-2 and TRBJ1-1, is GAGVSQSPSNKVTEKGKDVELRCDPISGHTALYWYRQSLGQGLEFLIYFQGNSAPDKSGLPSDRFSAERTGGSVSTLTIQRTQQEDSAVYLCASSLEGRGTTEVFFGQGTRLTVV.

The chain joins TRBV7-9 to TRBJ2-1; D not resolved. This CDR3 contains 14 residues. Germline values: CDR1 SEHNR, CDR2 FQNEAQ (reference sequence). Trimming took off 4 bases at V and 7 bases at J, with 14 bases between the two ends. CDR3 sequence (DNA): TGTGCCAGCAGCTCTTATGGCCTTTCTAATGAGCAGTTCTTC. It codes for CASSSYGLSNEQFF.

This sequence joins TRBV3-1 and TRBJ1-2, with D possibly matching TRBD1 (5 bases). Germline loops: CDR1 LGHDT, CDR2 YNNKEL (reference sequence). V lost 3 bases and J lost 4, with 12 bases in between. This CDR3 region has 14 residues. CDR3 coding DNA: TGTGCCAGCAGCCAGTACGGGGGGAGCTATGGCTACACCTTC. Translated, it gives CASSQYGGSYGYTF.

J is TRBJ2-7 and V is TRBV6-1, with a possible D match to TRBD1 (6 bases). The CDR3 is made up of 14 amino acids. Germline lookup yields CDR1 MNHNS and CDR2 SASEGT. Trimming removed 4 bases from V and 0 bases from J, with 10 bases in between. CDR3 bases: TGTGCCAGCAGTGTACAGGGTCCCTCCTACGAGCAGTACGTC. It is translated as CASSVQGPSYEQYV.

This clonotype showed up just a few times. The CDR3 spells CASSPGTSGGADKNIQYF. CDR3 nucleotide sequence: TGTGCCAGCAGTCCCGGGACTAGCGGGGGGGCCGACAAAAACATTCAGTACTTC. The chain is built from TRBV12-3 or TRBV12-4 and TRBJ2-4; TRBD2 matches 16 bases. V lost 5 bases and J lost 3; bases outside the gene matches: 7. The CDR3 spans 18 residues.

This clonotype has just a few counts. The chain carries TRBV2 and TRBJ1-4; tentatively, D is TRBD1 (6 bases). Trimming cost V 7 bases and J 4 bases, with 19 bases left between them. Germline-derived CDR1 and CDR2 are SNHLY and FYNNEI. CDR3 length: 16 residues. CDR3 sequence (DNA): TGTGCCAGCATGCCCCCTCACAGGGCGAGTAATGAAAAACTGTTTTTT. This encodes CASMPPHRASNEKLFF.

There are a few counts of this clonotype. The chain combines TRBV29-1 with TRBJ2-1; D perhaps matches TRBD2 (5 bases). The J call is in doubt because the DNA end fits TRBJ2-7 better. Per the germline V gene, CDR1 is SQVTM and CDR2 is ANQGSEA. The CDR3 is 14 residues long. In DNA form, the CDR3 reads TGCAGCGTTACCCCCAGCGGCTCCTCCTACGAGCAGTACTTC. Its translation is CSVTPSGSSYEQYF.

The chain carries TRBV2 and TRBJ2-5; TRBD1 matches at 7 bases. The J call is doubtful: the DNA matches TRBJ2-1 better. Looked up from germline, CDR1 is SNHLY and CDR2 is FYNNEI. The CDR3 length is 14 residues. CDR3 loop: CARQDRRKYNEQFF. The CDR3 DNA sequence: TGTGCCAGGCAGGACAGGCGAAAGTACAATGAGCAGTTCTTC.

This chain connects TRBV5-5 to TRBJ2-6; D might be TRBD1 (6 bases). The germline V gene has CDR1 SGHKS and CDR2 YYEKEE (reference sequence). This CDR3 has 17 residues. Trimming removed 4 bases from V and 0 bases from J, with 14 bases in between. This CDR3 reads CASSRTVDSSGANVLTF. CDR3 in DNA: TGTGCCAGCAGCAGGACAGTCGACAGCTCTGGGGCCAACGTCCTGACTTTC. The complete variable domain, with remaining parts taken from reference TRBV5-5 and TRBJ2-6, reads DAGVTQSPTHLIKTRGQQVTLRCSPISGHKSVSWYQQVLGQGPQFIFQYYEKEERGRGNFPDRFSARQFPNYSSELNVNALLLGDSALYLCASSRTVDSSGANVLTFGAGSRLTVL.

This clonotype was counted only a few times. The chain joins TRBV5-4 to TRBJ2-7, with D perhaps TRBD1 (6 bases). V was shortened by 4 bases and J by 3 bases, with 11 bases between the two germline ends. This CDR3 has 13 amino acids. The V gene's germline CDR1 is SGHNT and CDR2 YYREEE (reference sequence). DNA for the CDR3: TGTGCCAGCAGCCCAGGGGAGTTCTACGAGCAGTACTTC. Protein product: CASSPGEFYEQYF.

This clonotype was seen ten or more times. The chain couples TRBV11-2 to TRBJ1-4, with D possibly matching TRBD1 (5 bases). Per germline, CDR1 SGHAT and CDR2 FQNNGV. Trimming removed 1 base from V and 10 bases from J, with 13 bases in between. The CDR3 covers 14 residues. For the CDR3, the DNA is TGTGCCAGCAGCTTAGGCTTTGTCCAGGGAAAACTGTTTTTT. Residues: CASSLGFVQGKLFF.

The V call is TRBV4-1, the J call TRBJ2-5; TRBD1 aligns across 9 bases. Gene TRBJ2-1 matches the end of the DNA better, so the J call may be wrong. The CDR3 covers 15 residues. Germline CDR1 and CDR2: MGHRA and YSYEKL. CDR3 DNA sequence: TGCGCCAGCAGCCGGGAAGGACAGGGGAGGAATGAGCAGTTCTTC. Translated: CASSREGQGRNEQFF.

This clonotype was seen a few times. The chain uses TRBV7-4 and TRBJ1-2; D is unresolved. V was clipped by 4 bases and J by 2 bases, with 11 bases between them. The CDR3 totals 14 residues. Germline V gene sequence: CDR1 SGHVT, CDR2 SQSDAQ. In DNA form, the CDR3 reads TGTGCCAGCAGCTCCCACCAGGCGAACTATGGCTACACCTTC. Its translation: CASSSHQANYGYTF.

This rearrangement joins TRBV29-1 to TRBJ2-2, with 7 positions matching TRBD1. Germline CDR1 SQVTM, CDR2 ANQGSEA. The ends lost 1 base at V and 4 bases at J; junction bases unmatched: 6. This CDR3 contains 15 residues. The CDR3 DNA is TGCAGCGTTGAAGGGCGACAGGGAAGCACCGGGGAGCTGTTTTTT. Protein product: CSVEGRQGSTGELFF.

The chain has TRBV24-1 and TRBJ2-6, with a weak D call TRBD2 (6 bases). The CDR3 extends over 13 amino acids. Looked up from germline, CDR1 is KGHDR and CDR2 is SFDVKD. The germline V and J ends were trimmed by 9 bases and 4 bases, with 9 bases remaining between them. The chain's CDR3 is CATGGRGANVLTF. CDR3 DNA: TGTGCCACCGGGGGGAGAGGGGCCAACGTCCTGACTTTC.

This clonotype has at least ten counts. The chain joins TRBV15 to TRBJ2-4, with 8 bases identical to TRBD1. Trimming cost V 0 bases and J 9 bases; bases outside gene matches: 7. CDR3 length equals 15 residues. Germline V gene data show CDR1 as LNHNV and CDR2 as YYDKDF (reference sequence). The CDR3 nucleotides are TGTGCCACCAGCAGAGATCTTATGCAGGGGGCCATTCAGTACTTC. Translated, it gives CATSRDLMQGAIQYF.

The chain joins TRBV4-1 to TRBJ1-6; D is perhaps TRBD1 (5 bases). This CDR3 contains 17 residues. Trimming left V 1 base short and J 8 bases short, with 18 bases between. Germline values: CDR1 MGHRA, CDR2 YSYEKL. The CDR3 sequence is CASSQGTFPGVHSPLHF. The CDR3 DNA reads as TGCGCCAGCAGCCAAGGGACATTCCCGGGGGTACATTCACCCCTCCACTTT.

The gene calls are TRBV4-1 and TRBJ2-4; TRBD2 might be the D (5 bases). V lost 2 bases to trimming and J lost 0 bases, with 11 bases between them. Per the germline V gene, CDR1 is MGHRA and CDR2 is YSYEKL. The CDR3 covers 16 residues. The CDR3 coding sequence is TGCGCCAGCAGCCAAAGGACTGGGCTAGCCAAAAACATTCAGTACTTC. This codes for CASSQRTGLAKNIQYF.

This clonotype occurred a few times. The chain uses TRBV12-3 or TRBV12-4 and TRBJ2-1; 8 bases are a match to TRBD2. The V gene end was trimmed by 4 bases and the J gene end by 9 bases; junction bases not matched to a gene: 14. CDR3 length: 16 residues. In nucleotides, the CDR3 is TGTGCCAGCAGTTCAGCTGCGGGACTAGTGGGCGGTGAGCAGTTCTTC. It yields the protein CASSSAAGLVGGEQFF.